One sample yielded the 32 T cell receptor beta chains listed below, sequenced in a study of blood T cell repertoires in COVID-19. Using immunoSEQ multiplex PCR, the repertoire was profiled, and TCRdb retains in-frame clones only, with some absent. The sample contains more than 55,000 clones, more than 85% of which appear only once. Sequencing was done on a sample of peripheral blood. The receptors here all came from a man aged 45-65 years with active COVID-19.

V is TRBV20-1 and J is TRBJ1-5, with 8 bases that match TRBD1. Germline-derived CDR1 and CDR2 are DFQATT and SNEGSKA (reference sequence). There are 15 residues in the CDR3. The V gene end was trimmed by 3 bases and the J gene end by 4 bases; junction bases not matched to a gene: 8. The CDR3 region has the DNA TGCAGTGCTAGTAGTTCAGGGGGCCTTAATCAGCCCCAGCATTTT. It specifies CSASSSGGLNQPQHF.

The chain has TRBV6-6 and TRBJ2-3; 7 bases match TRBD1. V shed 4 bases and J 2 bases; nucleotides not matched to a gene: 9. This CDR3 comprises 16 residues. Germline V gene lookup returns CDR1 MNHNY and CDR2 SVGAGI (reference sequence). CDR3 sequence reads: CASSSPRTGSTDTQYF. CDR3 bases: TGTGCCAGCAGTTCCCCAAGGACAGGTTCCACAGATACGCAGTATTTT.

V and J are TRBV6-5 and TRBJ2-1, with 11 bases identical to TRBD1. Germline V gene lookup returns CDR1 MNHEY and CDR2 SVGAGI. This CDR3 is 15 amino acids long. V shed 1 base, J shed 7 bases, and the junction held 3 bases outside the gene matches. CDR3 sequence (DNA): TGTGCCAGCAGTTACTTCGGGACAGGGGGGAATGAGCAGTTCTTC. The encoded protein is CASSYFGTGGNEQFF.

The J gene is TRBJ1-1, the V gene TRBV30; 7 nucleotides align to TRBD1. V gave up 5 bases and J gave up 0 bases; unmatched junction bases: 0. Germline lookup yields CDR1 GTSNPN and CDR2 SVGIG (reference sequence). The CDR3 consists of 12 residues. CDR3 sequence: CAWDRVNTEAFF. The CDR3 DNA reads as TGTGCCTGGGACAGGGTGAACACTGAAGCTTTCTTT.

The V and J genes are TRBV30 and TRBJ1-4; TRBD1 agrees at 7 bases. The germline gives CDR1 GTSNPN, CDR2 SVGIG (reference sequence). The junction had 11 bases not matched to a gene; V was cut back by 0 bases and J by 4 bases. The CDR3 length is 17 residues. The CDR3 is CAWSVPPWDRDNEKLFF. The CDR3 DNA reads TGTGCCTGGAGTGTACCGCCTTGGGACAGAGATAATGAAAAACTGTTTTTT.

The chain's CDR3 is CASSPRTVPDTQYF. CDR3 DNA: TGTGCCAGCAGCCCAAGGACAGTGCCAGATACGCAGTATTTT. The chain is built from TRBV3-1 (or the pseudogene TRBV3-2) and TRBJ2-3; weak D call: TRBD1 (6 bases). V gave up 4 bases and J gave up 4 bases, with 12 bases separating them. Germline V gene data show CDR1 as LGHDT and CDR2 as YNNKEL (reference sequence). The CDR3 is 14 amino acids.

The V call is TRBV5-4, the J call TRBJ2-1; 13 bases agree with TRBD2. The CDR3 runs 17 residues. Germline V gene data show CDR1 as SGHNT and CDR2 as YYREEE (reference sequence). Trimming at V came to 4 bases and at J to 1 base, leaving 5 bases not matched to a gene. The CDR3 nucleotides are TGTGCCAGCAGCATAGGGACTAGCGGGGTTTCCTACAATGAGCAGTTCTTC. Translation gives CASSIGTSGVSYNEQFF.

The CDR3 DNA follows: TGCAGCGTTGAAGATAGACAGGGTTTTACTTTCTTT. The encoded protein is CSVEDRQGFTFF. This chain joins TRBV29-1 and TRBJ1-1; TRBD1 agrees at 7 bases. CDR3 length: 12 residues. Germline V gene lookup returns CDR1 SQVTM and CDR2 ANQGSEA. V was pared by 0 bases and J by 12 bases, with 7 bases of the junction left unmatched.

This chain connects TRBV6-6 to TRBJ1-1; D might be TRBD1 (5 bases). V lost 6 bases and J lost 3, with 17 bases in between. The germline V gene encodes CDR1 MNHNY and CDR2 SVGAGI (reference sequence). The length of the CDR3 is 15 residues. CDR3 sequence (DNA): TGTGCCAGCAGCGGAACCGGGACTACCCACACTGAAGCTTTCTTT. Protein: CASSGTGTTHTEAFF.

The chain has TRBV15 and TRBJ2-2, with 7 bases matching TRBD1. The CDR3 is 14 amino acids. Germline V gives CDR1 LNHNV, CDR2 YYDKDF (reference sequence). V gave up 4 bases and J gave up 7 bases; unmatched junction bases: 6. The CDR3, as DNA: TGTGCCACCAGCACACGACAGGGTGGCGGGGAGCTGTTTTTT. Residues: CATSTRQGGGELFF.

This clone was detected once. The chain uses TRBV11-1 and TRBJ2-5; perhaps TRBD2 as D (7 bases). The V and J ends lost 3 bases and 4 bases respectively, with 18 bases between them. CDR3 length equals 16 residues. Germline V CDR1 and CDR2: SGHAT, FQDESV (reference sequence). The CDR3 region is CASSLVGGPPVETQYF. CDR3 nucleotide sequence: TGTGCCAGCAGCTTGGTGGGGGGGCCGCCAGTAGAGACCCAGTACTTC. The complete variable domain, with remaining parts taken from reference TRBV11-1 and TRBJ2-5, reads EAEVAQSPRYKITEKSQAVAFWCDPISGHATLYWYRQILGQGPELLVQFQDESVVDDSQLPKDRFSAERLKGVDSTLKIQPAELGDSAMYLCASSLVGGPPVETQYFGPGTRLLVL.

V gene TRBV18 combines with J gene TRBJ2-5; 7 nucleotides agree with TRBD1. Germline V lookup: CDR1 KGHSH, CDR2 LQKENI. The CDR3 is made up of 14 amino acids. Trimming cost V 5 bases and J 5 bases; bases outside gene matches: 8. CDR3 sequence (DNA): TGTGCCAGCTCAGTGGACAGGACGCGTGAGACCCAGTACTTC. It is translated as CASSVDRTRETQYF.

The chain couples TRBV18 to TRBJ1-1; D is perhaps TRBD1 (6 bases). CDR1 is KGHSH, CDR2 LQKENI, per germline. The CDR3 spans 17 residues. The ends were cut back, 1 base at V and 0 bases at J, with 15 bases in the middle. CDR3 loop: CASSPRTETWLNTEAFF. As DNA, the CDR3 is TGTGCCAGCTCACCACGGACAGAGACTTGGTTGAACACTGAAGCTTTCTTT.

This chain links TRBV7-9 with TRBJ1-2; the match to TRBD1 covers 10 bases. Germline CDR1 reads SEHNR; CDR2 reads FQNEAQ (reference sequence). The CDR3 contains 18 residues. Trimming cost V 1 base and J 5 bases; bases outside gene matches: 13. The CDR3 DNA reads as TGTGCCAGCAGCTTAGACGTGCGGGACAGGGGATCAGGTTATGGCTACACCTTC. This translates into CASSLDVRDRGSGYGYTF.

The chain is built from TRBV9 and TRBJ2-7; a weak D match, TRBD2 (6 bases). This CDR3 region has 13 residues. The germline V gene has CDR1 SGDLS and CDR2 YYNGEE. V shed 0 bases and J shed 6 bases, with 10 bases lying between them. The CDR3 bases are TGTGCCAGCAGCGTAGCGGAGGGGTCCGAGCAGTACTTC. Residues: CASSVAEGSEQYF.

This clone was seen a handful of times. The rearrangement links TRBV5-6 to TRBJ1-1, with D possibly matching TRBD1 (5 bases). This CDR3 has 15 amino acids. V lost 2 bases to trimming and J lost 1 base, with 12 bases between them. Per the germline V gene, CDR1 is SGHDT and CDR2 is YYEEEE. The CDR3 DNA sequence: TGTGCCAGCAGCTTTCAGGACACTCGGAACACTGAAGCTTTCTTT. It is translated as CASSFQDTRNTEAFF.

The CDR3 DNA reads as TGTGCCAGTAGTATCTCCGGGAGTCACTACGAGCAGTACTTC. As protein: CASSISGSHYEQYF. The chain is built from TRBV19 and TRBJ2-7, with D tentatively TRBD2 (6 bases). This CDR3 comprises 14 residues. Deletions cut 3 bases from V and 3 bases from J, with 12 bases between. Germline values: CDR1 LNHDA, CDR2 SQIVND (reference sequence).

The chain couples TRBV5-4 to TRBJ1-1, with D possibly matching TRBD1 (5 bases). Trimming stripped 0 bases from V and 5 bases from J, with 11 bases between. Germline-derived CDR1 and CDR2 are SGHNT and YYREEE (reference sequence). The CDR3 runs 14 residues. Written as DNA, the CDR3 is TGTGCCAGCAGCTTGGCCAGGGAGGAAACTGAAGCTTTCTTT. This gives the protein CASSLAREETEAFF. The entire variable domain, with the rest obtained from reference TRBV5-4 and TRBJ1-1, is as follows: ETGVTQSPTHLIKTRGQQVTLRCSSQSGHNTVSWYQQALGQGPQFIFQYYREEENGRGNFPPRFSGLQFPNYSSELNVNALELDDSALYLCASSLAREETEAFFGQGTRLTVV.

The CDR3 loop reads CASTLATTGELFF. The CDR3 region has the DNA TGTGCCAGCACTCTAGCGACCACCGGGGAGCTGTTTTTT. This rearrangement joins TRBV6-5 to TRBJ2-2; weak D call: TRBD2 (6 bases). The germline V gene encodes CDR1 MNHEY and CDR2 SVGAGI. The length of the CDR3 is 13 residues. The V and J ends lost 7 bases and 4 bases respectively, with 10 bases between them.

This rearrangement joins TRBV28 to TRBJ1-6; 9 bases line up with TRBD1. The germline V gene has CDR1 MDHEN and CDR2 SYDVKM. The CDR3 spans 15 residues. The V gene end was trimmed by 7 bases and the J gene end by 10 bases; junction bases not matched to a gene: 11. The CDR3 here is CASIGGDRAVSPLHF. The DNA of the CDR3 is TGTGCCAGCATTGGGGGGGACAGGGCGGTATCACCCCTCCACTTT.

The chain carries TRBV11-2 and TRBJ2-5; D unclear. Trimming removed 5 bases from V and 0 bases from J, with 4 bases in between. The V gene's germline CDR1 is SGHAT and CDR2 FQNNGV. This CDR3 has 12 amino acids. The CDR3 spells CASSPYQETQYF. The CDR3 DNA follows: TGTGCCAGCAGCCCGTACCAAGAGACCCAGTACTTC. Based on the CDR3 plus reference TRBV11-2 and TRBJ2-5, the full variable domain is EAGVAQSPRYKIIEKRQSVAFWCNPISGHATLYWYQQILGQGPKLLIQFQNNGVVDDSQLPKDRFSAERLKGVDSTLKIQPAKLEDSAVYLCASSPYQETQYFGPGTRLLVL.

In its sample, this clone was seen once. The chain employs TRBV9 and TRBJ1-4, with D tentatively TRBD1 (5 bases). V lost 2 bases, J lost 8 bases, and 19 bases lay in between. The CDR3 is made up of 16 amino acids. Per the germline V gene, CDR1 is SGDLS and CDR2 is YYNGEE. The CDR3 sequence: CASSVGGTQAGEKLFF. CDR3 DNA sequence: TGTGCCAGCAGCGTGGGGGGGACGCAAGCAGGGGAAAAACTGTTTTTT.

This clone was picked up one time. J is TRBJ1-2 and V is TRBV3-1 (or the pseudogene TRBV3-2), with TRBD1 as a possible D gene (5 bases). Germline values: CDR1 LGHDT, CDR2 YNNKEL (reference sequence). V was trimmed by 1 base and J by 7 bases, leaving 10 bases between them. The CDR3 extends over 13 amino acids. The CDR3 nucleotides read TGTGCCAGCAGCCAAGTTCAGGGAGGTGGCTACACCTTC. Its translation is CASSQVQGGGYTF.

The chain joins TRBV7-9 to TRBJ2-7; possibly TRBD1 for D (5 bases). V was trimmed by 3 bases and J by 0 bases, leaving 12 bases between them. Germline V gene data show CDR1 as SEHNR and CDR2 as FQNEAQ (reference sequence). CDR3 size: 15 residues. The CDR3, as DNA: TGTGCCAGCAGCTTGCCAGGACATTACTCCTACGAGCAGTACTTC. Its protein is CASSLPGHYSYEQYF. Supplemented by reference TRBV7-9 and TRBJ2-7, the full variable domain reads DTGVSQNPRHKITKRGQNVTFRCDPISEHNRLYWYRQTLGQGPEFLTYFQNEAQLEKSRLLSDRFSAERPKGSFSTLEIQRTEQGDSAMYLCASSLPGHYSYEQYFGPGTRLTVT.

The chain joins TRBV10-3 to TRBJ2-5, with 8 bases identical to TRBD2. CDR3 size: 17 residues. Trimming removed 3 bases from V and 0 bases from J; junction bases left unmatched: 9. In germline, CDR1 is ENHRY, CDR2 SYGVKD. CDR3 nucleotide sequence: TGTGCCATCAGTGATTCAAGAGCTAGCGGGTACCAAGAGACCCAGTACTTC. Protein sequence: CAISDSRASGYQETQYF.

The chain combines TRBV28 with TRBJ2-5, with 11 bases lining up with TRBD1. This CDR3 has 18 residues. After removal of 6 bases from V and 7 bases from J, the junction contained 19 bases not matched to a gene. Germline V gene sequence: CDR1 MDHEN, CDR2 SYDVKM. CDR3 sequence reads: CASSPPLGTGGSFGTQYF. In DNA, the CDR3 is TGTGCCAGCAGCCCCCCTCTCGGGACAGGGGGTAGCTTTGGGACCCAGTACTTC.

The genes are TRBV5-1 and TRBJ2-2, with D possibly matching TRBD2 (5 bases). V was shortened by 1 base and J by 4 bases, with 14 bases between the two germline ends. Germline-derived CDR1 and CDR2 are SGHRS and YFSETQ. This CDR3 has 16 amino acids. The CDR3 spells CASSLTTNRGTGELFF. CDR3 DNA: TGCGCCAGCAGCTTGACCACAAACCGGGGCACCGGGGAGCTGTTTTTT.

V is TRBV28 and J is TRBJ1-5; tentatively, D is TRBD1 (5 bases). This CDR3 spans 14 amino acids. The germline gives CDR1 MDHEN, CDR2 SYDVKM. Trimming took off 5 bases at V and 2 bases at J, with 10 bases between the two ends. In DNA, the CDR3 is TGTGCCAGCAGTCAGGGCGAGGGCAATCAGCCCCAGCATTTT. Translation: CASSQGEGNQPQHF.

This chain links TRBV5-4 with TRBJ1-6; D ambiguous. The ends were cut back, 2 bases at V and 8 bases at J, with 17 bases in the middle. This CDR3 comprises 16 residues. Germline CDR1 is SGHNT and CDR2 is YYREEE (reference sequence). This chain's CDR3 is CASSLGAGREYSPLHF. For the CDR3, the DNA is TGTGCCAGCAGCTTAGGTGCGGGCCGTGAATATTCACCCCTCCACTTT.

The chain employs TRBV5-4 and TRBJ2-5; 10 bases align to TRBD2. The length of the CDR3 is 17 residues. Germline CDR1 reads SGHNT; CDR2 reads YYREEE (reference sequence). V dropped 1 base and J dropped 1; count of bases not matched to a gene: 7. The DNA of the CDR3 is TGTGCCAGCAGCTTGAGAGGCGGACTAGCGGCCCAAGAGACCCAGTACTTC. This translates into CASSLRGGLAAQETQYF.

The J gene is TRBJ1-2, the V gene TRBV5-4; TRBD1 matches at 9 bases. Germline V CDR1 and CDR2: SGHNT, YYREEE (reference sequence). V gave up 5 bases and J gave up 8 bases; unmatched junction bases: 4. The length of the CDR3 is 12 residues. CDR3 bases: TGTGCCAGCAGGCGACAGGGGGGAGGCTACACCTTC. Encoded protein: CASRRQGGGYTF.

The V gene is TRBV4-1, the J gene TRBJ2-5, with 13 bases matching TRBD2. Germline values: CDR1 MGHRA, CDR2 YSYEKL. CDR3 length equals 16 residues. V shed 3 bases and J 5 bases; nucleotides not matched to a gene: 6. DNA of the CDR3: TGCGCCAGCAGCCAGGTCGGACTAGCGGGAGTGGAGACCCAGTACTTC. Protein sequence: CASSQVGLAGVETQYF.